Given below is one TCR beta chain in context. Its matching antigen is unknown. This may arise from a read error, as a much more abundant clone is one base away. Molecular barcoded adaptors covering alpha/delta and beta/gamma chains were used on roughly 400 ng RNA. TCRdb recomputed calls from the reads with MiXCR, one row per CDR3 protein. The sample lists fewer than 150,000 distinct CDR3 sequences, 10% to 15% seen once, with about 11% in the top ten. At the time of active disease, bone marrow was collected from every patient. This sample is part of a study of read filtering for tumor transcriptome and immune sequencing. As for the study in general: DNase treatment preceded whole-transcriptome library preparation. Whole-study findings and limits: RNA-seq captured clonotypes less deeply and reliably than IR-seq.

The origin of this receptor is a donor at least 40 years old with multiple myeloma. The sample was a population of CD138-negative cells sorted from bone marrow.

The CDR3 nucleotides are TGTGCCAGCAGCCGGTCGACAGGGCAAGGAACCGGGGAGCTGCTTTTT. It codes for CASSRSTGQGTGELLF. The chain couples TRBV3-1 to TRBJ2-2; 7 bases line up with TRBD1. The CDR3 is made up of 16 amino acids. The V gene's germline CDR1 is LGHDT and CDR2 YNNKEL (reference sequence).